Only a few counts were recorded for the clone carrying this T cell receptor (beta chain). Antigen: not known. The data originate from a study of T cell repertoires in cytomegalovirus infection. Study background: Matching HLA type and CMV infection were both indicated by public TCR beta signatures. Study-wide findings and caveats: Cumulative public TCR beta family frequency identified CMV carriers with the relevant HLA. CMV-specific TCR beta clonotypes restricted by HLA-C were the ones dominating the ex vivo response.

There are 17 residues in the CDR3. Trimming removed 4 bases from V and 1 base from J; junction bases left unmatched: 8. Germline V gene sequence: CDR1 SGHVS, CDR2 FNYEAQ. TCRdb called the reads again in MiXCR, with one record for every CDR3 protein. The sample comprises fewer than 200,000 distinct CDR3 sequences, about 21% of which are singletons, and 2.9% rests with the top ten. Material for sequencing was PBMCs. The origin of this receptor is a human donor in good health (CMV status not recorded). Some clones in this sample may be carry-over from other donors' samples. The V gene is TRBV7-6, the J gene TRBJ2-1; 9 nucleotides line up with TRBD2. The CDR3 sequence: CASSSSGSGSSYNEQFF. As DNA, the CDR3 is TGTGCCAGCAGCTCCTCCGGTAGCGGGAGTTCCTACAATGAGCAGTTCTTC.